The rows below give T cell receptor beta chains drawn from one sample of a study of blood T cell repertoires in COVID-19. TCRdb's copy holds only in-frame clones and misses some; the assay was immunoSEQ multiplex PCR. This table has around 220,000 clones, around nine tenths appearing once. What was sequenced was peripheral blood. Source of these receptors: a woman aged 40-49 years who had recovered from COVID-19. CDR3s include the opening cysteine and the closing phenylalanine or tryptophan. Each record gives: V gene, D gene, clone size, CDR3 length, J gene, CDR3 DNA, CDR3 protein. The D gene is left open where the match is weak. Part of the rows lack a size; the others show once, few, many or a class for expanded clones.

TRBV4-3	TRBD1	NA	16	TRBJ1-2	TGCGCCAGCAGCCAAGACGGGCAGGGGGCTATTTATGGCTACACCTTC	CASSQDGQGAIYGYTF
TRBV5-5	TRBD2	NA	15	TRBJ2-2	TGTGCCAGCAGCTCGGGGACTACGAACACCGGGGAGCTGTTTTTT	CASSSGTTNTGELFF
TRBV5-5	TRBD2	few	14	TRBJ2-7	TGTGCCAGCACCGTTACTAGCGGGAGTACCGAGCAGTACTTC	CASTVTSGSTEQYF
TRBV18	TRBD1	once	20	TRBJ1-5	TGTGCCAGCTCACCTCCCTCTACATATTCCGGTGGGACAGGGTATTCGCCCCAGCATTTT	CASSPPSTYSGGTGYSPQHF
TRBV2	NA	NA	14	TRBJ1-6	TGTGCCAGCAGTGAACGTACAGGGAATTCACCCCTCCACTTT	CASSERTGNSPLHF
TRBV11-2	NA	NA	14	TRBJ2-5	TGTGCCAGCAGCGACCGACAGTATGAGGAGACCCAGTACTTC	CASSDRQYEETQYF
TRBV18	NA	NA	16	TRBJ2-1	TGTGCCAGCTCACCACCCGGCGGAAGCTCCTACAATGAGCAGTTCTTC	CASSPPGGSSYNEQFF
TRBV2	NA	NA	11	TRBJ1-2	TGTGCCAGCAGTGCAGGGAATGGCTACACCTTC	CASSAGNGYTF
TRBV10-3	TRBD1	NA	13	TRBJ1-4	TGTGCCATCAGTGAGGGGACAGGGAGAAAACTGTTTTTT	CAISEGTGRKLFF
TRBV3-1/TRBV3-2	NA	NA	15	TRBJ1-6	TGTGCCACCACCGAACAGGGTTTAAGGAATTCACCCCTCCACTTT	CATTEQGLRNSPLHF
TRBV7-9	NA	few	15	TRBJ1-6	TGTGCCAGCAGCTTAGACAGTCTATTTAATTCACCCCTCCACTTT	CASSLDSLFNSPLHF
TRBV21-1	NA	NA	15	TRBJ2-1	TGTGCCAGCAGCAAAGAAGGCGGGAGGTACAATGAGCAGTTCTTC	CASSKEGGRYNEQFF
TRBV6-5	TRBD1	NA	13	TRBJ2-7	TGTGCCAGCAGGTACAGGGGGTCCTACGAGCAGTACTTC	CASRYRGSYEQYF
TRBV19	TRBD1	NA	16	TRBJ1-5	TGTGCCAGTAGTCCTCGATTGACAGGGGGAGGGCAGCCCCAGCATTTT	CASSPRLTGGGQPQHF
TRBV25-1	NA	few	14	TRBJ1-2	TGTGCCAGCAGTGAATCGGCGGATTCTGGGGGCTACACCTTC	CASSESADSGGYTF
TRBV9	TRBD2	NA	16	TRBJ2-3	TGTGCCAGCAGCGTAGAAGGGCTAGCGGGCACAGATACGCAGTATTTT	CASSVEGLAGTDTQYF
TRBV14	TRBD1	medium-sized	15	TRBJ1-1	TGTGCCAGCAGCCAGGGACAGGCCCTAGCTGGTGAAGCTTTCTTT	CASSQGQALAGEAFF
TRBV19	NA	NA	14	TRBJ1-5	TGTGCCAGTAGTATAAGGCGGGGTACAGGAGCCCAGCATTTT	CASSIRRGTGAQHF
TRBV6-1	NA	once	16	TRBJ2-1	TGTGCCAGCAGTGGAGGGACAACTGGAAGGTACAATGAGCAGTTCTTC	CASSGGTTGRYNEQFF
TRBV18	TRBD1	few	14	TRBJ1-6	TGTGCCAGCTCCCCCGGGACAGGGAATTCACCCCTCCACTTT	CASSPGTGNSPLHF
TRBV5-1	NA	NA	15	TRBJ1-3	TGCGCCAGCAGTCAGGGAGGTTCGGCGGGAAACACCATATATTTT	CASSQGGSAGNTIYF
TRBV19	NA	NA	13	TRBJ2-5	TGTGCCAGTAGTATCAACTTTCGGGAGACCCAGTACTTC	CASSINFRETQYF
TRBV6-5	TRBD2	NA	16	TRBJ2-1	TGTGCCAGCAGTTACTCCGGGACTAGCGGGGGGAATGAGCAGTTCTTC	CASSYSGTSGGNEQFF
TRBV30	TRBD1	NA	15	TRBJ1-5	TGTGCCTGGAGGGCAGGGGGAGTAGGCAATCAGCCCCAGCATTTT	CAWRAGGVGNQPQHF
TRBV7-9	NA	NA	15	TRBJ2-7	TGTGCCAGCAGCTTAGTGGGAAGGGGTTTATACGAGCAGTACTTC	CASSLVGRGLYEQYF
TRBV4-3	NA	NA	15	TRBJ2-5	TGCGCCAGCAGCCAAGAGGGAAGGGGCTGGGAGACCCAGTACTTC	CASSQEGRGWETQYF
TRBV18	TRBD2	NA	16	TRBJ2-7	TGTGCCAGCTCTCAAAATCGGCTAGCGGGGGCCTACGAGCAGTACTTC	CASSQNRLAGAYEQYF
TRBV7-2	NA	NA	13	TRBJ1-2	TGTGCCAGCAGCTCTCGAGGGTCTTATGGCTACACCTTC	CASSSRGSYGYTF
TRBV12-3/TRBV12-4	NA	NA	11	TRBJ2-1	TGTGCCAGCAGCCAGACAGCTGAGCAGTTCTTC	CASSQTAEQFF
TRBV9	NA	NA	12	TRBJ2-7	TGTGCCAGCAGCCGTAATGCCTACGAGCAGTACTTC	CASSRNAYEQYF
TRBV7-2	NA	NA	12	TRBJ2-3	TGTGCCGCAGGTTTTTGGACAGATACGCAGTATTTT	CAAGFWTDTQYF
TRBV2	TRBD2	NA	16	TRBJ2-5	TGTGCCAGCAGCCCGCTCAGCGGGGGGGCGGGTGAGACCCAGTACTTC	CASSPLSGGAGETQYF
TRBV5-1	NA	NA	16	TRBJ1-3	TGCGCCAGCAGCTTTGAAATTACAGGGACTGGAAACACCATATATTTT	CASSFEITGTGNTIYF
TRBV19	NA	NA	13	TRBJ1-3	TGTGCCACCGTTAAGAGCTCTGGAAACACCATATATTTT	CATVKSSGNTIYF
TRBV27	TRBD2	NA	19	TRBJ2-1	TGTGCCAGCAGCCTAAGGGGGTCAGGTAGCGGGAGCTCCTACAATGAGCAGTTCTTC	CASSLRGSGSGSSYNEQFF
TRBV25-1	NA	NA	15	TRBJ1-4	TGTGCCAGCAGTCGGGCGGGGAAATCCTATGAAAAACTGTTTTTT	CASSRAGKSYEKLFF
TRBV10-3	NA	NA	14	TRBJ2-7	TGTGCCATCAGTGAGTCGACAGAGCTAGGAGAGCAGTACTTC	CAISESTELGEQYF
TRBV4-2	NA	NA	17	TRBJ2-7	TGTGCCAGCAGCCAAGGATGGGAAGCGGGCGCTTCCTACGAGCAGTACTTC	CASSQGWEAGASYEQYF
TRBV7-6	NA	NA	16	TRBJ2-2	TGTGCCAGCAGCCCAACGACAGTTTCTAACACCGGGGAGCTGTTTTTT	CASSPTTVSNTGELFF
TRBV18	NA	NA	14	TRBJ2-1	TGTGCCAGCTCACCTAGCGTCCTCTTCGATGAGCAGTTCTTC	CASSPSVLFDEQFF
TRBV3-1/TRBV3-2	TRBD2	NA	16	TRBJ2-5	TGTGCCAGCAGCCTTAGTTCTAGCGGGAGCACCAAGACCCAGTACTTC	CASSLSSSGSTKTQYF
TRBV7-6	NA	NA	16	TRBJ1-6	TGTGCCAGCAGCTTAGGAGGCACCCTCACGAGGTCACCCCTCCACTTT	CASSLGGTLTRSPLHF
TRBV7-2	NA	NA	14	TRBJ1-3	TGTGCCAGCAGCTTAGCAGCGGGCGGAAACACCATATATTTT	CASSLAAGGNTIYF
TRBV7-9	NA	NA	16	TRBJ1-4	TGTGCCAGCCAATCCCGGAGCTTTGCAACTAATGAAAAACTGTTTTTT	CASQSRSFATNEKLFF
TRBV19	NA	NA	14	TRBJ1-5	TGTGCCAGTAGTATAGCCCGGGGCAATCAGCCCCAGCATTTT	CASSIARGNQPQHF
TRBV10-3	TRBD1	NA	16	TRBJ1-2	TGTGCCATCAGTGAGTCGAAGGCAGGGGGAGGCTATGGCTACACCTTC	CAISESKAGGGYGYTF
TRBV19	TRBD2	NA	16	TRBJ2-3	TGTGCCAGTAGTAGACCTGGGACTAGCGGAACAGATACGCAGTATTTT	CASSRPGTSGTDTQYF
TRBV5-6	NA	NA	14	TRBJ1-2	TGTGCCAGCAGCTTGGGACAGGAGGACTATGGCTACACCTTC	CASSLGQEDYGYTF
TRBV28	NA	once	16	TRBJ1-3	TGTGCCAGCAGTTTAATGCTCGGCTCAGGGGGAAACACCATATATTTT	CASSLMLGSGGNTIYF
TRBV12-5	NA	NA	14	TRBJ1-3	TGTGCTAGTGGCCGTGGACAGCCTGGAAACACCATATATTTT	CASGRGQPGNTIYF
TRBV2	TRBD1	NA	15	TRBJ1-5	TGTGCCAGCAGTGAGGGACAGTATAGCAATCAGCCCCAGCATTTT	CASSEGQYSNQPQHF
TRBV5-1	NA	NA	13	TRBJ1-2	TGCGCCAGCAGCTTGGAGCCTCTCTATGGCTACACCTTC	CASSLEPLYGYTF
TRBV6-5	NA	NA	13	TRBJ1-1	TGTGCCAGCAGTCCCCTTCCCGGCACTGAAGCTTTCTTT	CASSPLPGTEAFF
TRBV11-3	NA	NA	17	TRBJ2-1	TGTGCCAGCAGCCCGCCCGGCGGGCCCTTCTCCGAAAATGAGCAGTTCTTC	CASSPPGGPFSENEQFF
TRBV4-2	NA	NA	15	TRBJ1-5	TGTGCCAGCAGCCAAGATGTGCCGAGAAAGCAGCCCCAGCATTTT	CASSQDVPRKQPQHF
TRBV30	TRBD1	NA	14	TRBJ1-5	TGTGCCGTCACACAGGGGGCCTTCGATCAGCCCCAGCATTTT	CAVTQGAFDQPQHF